The 8 T cell receptor beta chains in this list originate from one sample, sequenced in a study of CD8 T cells in ankylosing spondylitis. Their cognate antigens are unknown. Findings of the study overall: Within ankylosing spondylitis blood, a TCR beta motif made up of eight or nine highly homologous variants appeared to be characteristic.

TCRdb independently ran MiXCR on the 5' RACE reads; one entry per CDR3 protein. The sample lists fewer than 750,000 distinct CDR3 sequences; around 19% were seen once. The sequenced sample was blood, either unsorted or a sorted T cell fraction (not recorded which). The receptors derive from a male donor with ankylosing spondylitis.

This clonotype has ten or more counts. This rearrangement joins TRBV6-6 to TRBJ1-1; unclear D gene. Trimming took 6 bases from V and 3 from J, leaving 8 bases between them. CDR1 MNHNY and CDR2 SVGAGI come from the germline V gene (reference sequence). This CDR3 region has 12 residues. The CDR3 DNA is TGTGCCAGCAGGCGGGAAGACACTGAAGCTTTCTTT. Its protein product is CASRREDTEAFF.

The chain joins TRBV4-1 to TRBJ2-5; possible D gene TRBD1, 6 bases. There are 16 residues in the CDR3. Germline values: CDR1 MGHRA, CDR2 YSYEKL. Trimming took 1 base from V and 0 from J, leaving 12 bases between them. CDR3 sequence (DNA): TGCGCCAGCAGCCAAGCTCCAGGGGAATACCAAGAGACCCAGTACTTC. Translated, it gives CASSQAPGEYQETQYF.

This chain connects TRBV7-6 to TRBJ2-3, with a possible D match to TRBD1 (5 bases). Trimming stripped 4 bases from V and 4 bases from J, with 12 bases between. This CDR3 has 14 amino acids. The germline V gene encodes CDR1 SGHVS and CDR2 FNYEAQ. The DNA for the CDR3 is TGTGCCAGCAGCTCCAGCAGGGTAGCAGATACGCAGTATTTT. Translation gives CASSSSRVADTQYF.

This clonotype has more than one count but fewer than ten. The chain couples TRBV2 to TRBJ2-7; D may match TRBD1 or TRBD2 (6 bases each). The length of the CDR3 is 15 residues. V was clipped by 8 bases and J by 2 bases, with 19 bases between them. Looked up from germline, CDR1 is SNHLY and CDR2 is FYNNEI. This CDR3 is CASHRGGTPAYEQYF. In DNA form, the CDR3 reads TGTGCCAGCCATCGAGGGGGGACTCCCGCCTACGAGCAGTACTTC.

The chain combines TRBV28 with TRBJ2-1, with D perhaps TRBD2 (6 bases). This CDR3 is 16 amino acids long. Germline CDR1 is MDHEN and CDR2 is SYDVKM. Trimming removed 1 base at V and 3 bases at J, with 13 bases between. CDR3 DNA: TGTGCCAGCAGTTTATATGGGGGAGGTCGCTACAATGAGCAGTTCTTC. It codes for CASSLYGGGRYNEQFF.

This clonotype was found once. The gene calls are TRBV5-6 and TRBJ2-1; tentative D call: TRBD2 (6 bases). CDR3 length: 16 residues. V lost 2 bases and J lost 6, with 18 bases in between. Germline V lookup: CDR1 SGHDT, CDR2 YYEEEE. The DNA for the CDR3 is TGTGCCAGCAGCTTAGTCGGCGGGGCGGTCAGCAATGAGCAGTTCTTC. Encoded protein: CASSLVGGAVSNEQFF. The full variable domain, with the rest looked up from reference TRBV5-6 and TRBJ2-1, is DAGVTQSPTHLIKTRGQQVTLRCSPKSGHDTVSWYQQALGQGPQFIFQYYEEEERQRGNFPDRFSGHQFPNYSSELNVNALLLGDSALYLCASSLVGGAVSNEQFFGPGTRLTVL.

Ten or more counts support this clonotype. V usage is TRBV3-1 and J usage is TRBJ2-2; D might be TRBD2 (6 bases). Germline V gene lookup returns CDR1 LGHDT and CDR2 YNNKEL (reference sequence). CDR3 length: 14 amino acids. Trimming pared 1 base from V and 4 bases from J, leaving 7 bases between. CDR3: CASSQGGATGELFF. The CDR3 DNA reads as TGTGCCAGCAGCCAAGGCGGGGCCACCGGGGAGCTGTTTTTT. Filled out from reference TRBV3-1 and TRBJ2-2, the complete variable domain reads DTAVSQTPKYLVTQMGNDKSIKCEQNLGHDTMYWYKQDSKKFLKIMFSYNNKELIINETVPNRFSPKSPDKAHLNLHINSLELGDSAVYFCASSQGGATGELFFGEGSRLTVL.

This clonotype has only a few counts. V is TRBV20-1 and J is TRBJ2-1, with 8 bases identical to TRBD2. V lost 2 bases and J lost 8; bases outside the gene matches: 11. The germline V gene has CDR1 DFQATT and CDR2 SNEGSKA (reference sequence). The CDR3 length is 15 residues. DNA for the CDR3: TGCAGTGCTAGAAACCCACTAGCGGTCGGACATGAGCAGTTCTTC. It codes for CSARNPLAVGHEQFF.